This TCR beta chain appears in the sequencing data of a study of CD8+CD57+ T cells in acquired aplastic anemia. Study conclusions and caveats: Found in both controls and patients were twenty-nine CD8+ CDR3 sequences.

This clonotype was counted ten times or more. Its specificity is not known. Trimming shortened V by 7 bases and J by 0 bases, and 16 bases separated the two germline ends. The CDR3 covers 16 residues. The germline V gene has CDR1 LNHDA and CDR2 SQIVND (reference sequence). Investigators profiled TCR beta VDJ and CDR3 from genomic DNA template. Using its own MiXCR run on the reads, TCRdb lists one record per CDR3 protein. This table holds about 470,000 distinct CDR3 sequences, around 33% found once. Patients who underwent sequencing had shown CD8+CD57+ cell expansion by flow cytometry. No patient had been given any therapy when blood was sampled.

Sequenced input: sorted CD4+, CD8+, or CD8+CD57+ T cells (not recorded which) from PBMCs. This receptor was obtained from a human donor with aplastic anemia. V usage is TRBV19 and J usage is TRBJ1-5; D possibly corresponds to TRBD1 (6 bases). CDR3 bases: TGTGCCAGTAAAGGCTGGACAGTTAATAGCAATCAGCCCCAGCATTTT. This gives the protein CASKGWTVNSNQPQHF.